Below are 26 T cell receptor beta chains sequenced from a single sample in a study of cytomegalovirus exposure and HLA in healthy donors. PCR was performed using 60 Vbeta and 13 Jbeta primers. Clones were read by immunoSEQ multiplex PCR, and TCRdb kept only the in-frame ones, dropping some. The data contain under 200,000 clones, around 80% of them singletons. Sequenced: PBMCs. The source is a male donor in good health and CMV-seropositive.

This chain connects TRBV5-1 to TRBJ2-1, with a weak D call TRBD2 (5 bases). CDR1 and CDR2 (germline): SGHRS, YFSETQ. Trimming shortened V by 2 bases and J by 15 bases, and 18 bases separated the two germline ends. The CDR3 is 13 residues long. CDR3 DNA sequence: TGCGCCAGCAGCTTAGGTAGCGACACCCGATGGTTCTTC. This sequence encodes CASSLGSDTRWFF. Combining the CDR3 with reference TRBV5-1 and TRBJ2-1 gives the whole variable domain KAGVTQTPRYLIKTRGQQVTLSCSPISGHRSVSWYQQTPGQGLQFLFEYFSETQRNKGNFPGRFSGRQFSNSRSEMNVSTLELGDSALYLCASSLGSDTRWFFGPGTRLTVL.

The table lists this clone with a few counts. The rearrangement uses TRBV29-1 and TRBJ2-7; 11 bases are a match to TRBD1. Germline CDR1 is SQVTM and CDR2 is ANQGSEA. V shed 7 bases and J 2 bases; nucleotides not matched to a gene: 4. CDR3 length: 13 amino acids. The DNA of the CDR3 is TGCAGCGCCCGGGACAGGGGGGCCTACGAGCAGTACTTC. Protein product: CSARDRGAYEQYF.

The V gene is TRBV30, the J gene TRBJ2-7; 13 positions agree with TRBD2. This CDR3 is built from 15 residues. Germline V lookup: CDR1 GTSNPN, CDR2 SVGIG (reference sequence). V dropped 3 bases and J dropped 6; count of bases not matched to a gene: 8. In DNA, the CDR3 is TGTGCCTGGAGGGGGACTAGCGGGGATCGTGGCGAGCAGTACTTC. Its protein is CAWRGTSGDRGEQYF.

The CDR3 bases are TGTGCCAGCAGTGGGGGTTGGATTACTAGCAGGGCCTACAATGAGCAGTTCTTC. Protein: CASSGGWITSRAYNEQFF. V usage is TRBV6-1 and J usage is TRBJ2-1, with TRBD2 as a possible D gene (6 bases). This CDR3 is 18 amino acids long. Germline CDR1 and CDR2: MNHNS and SASEGT. Trimming stripped 4 bases from V and 2 bases from J, with 21 bases between.

The rearrangement links TRBV9 to TRBJ2-1; the match to TRBD2 covers 12 bases. This CDR3 comprises 16 residues. V lost 3 bases and J lost 6; bases outside the gene matches: 7. Germline-derived CDR1 and CDR2 are SGDLS and YYNGEE. As DNA, the CDR3 is TGTGCCAGCAGCGATCCCCTAGCGGGAGGGGGCAATGAGCAGTTCTTC. Translated: CASSDPLAGGGNEQFF.

This chain links TRBV12-5 with TRBJ1-4; tentative D call: TRBD1 (6 bases). The ends were cut back, 2 bases at V and 0 bases at J, with 7 bases in the middle. There are 15 residues in the CDR3. CDR1 LGHNT and CDR2 FRNRAP come from the germline V gene. In DNA, the CDR3 is TGTGCTAGTGGTTTGCAGGGGACAACTAATGAAAAACTGTTTTTT. Translation: CASGLQGTTNEKLFF.

In regard to this clone: The junction and the germline gene differ at one end; a read error may be behind it. This chain connects TRBV7-7 to TRBJ2-5; TRBD1 might be the D (6 bases). The CDR3 spans 16 residues. CDR1 is SSHAT, CDR2 FNYEAQ, per germline (reference sequence). The CDR3 coding sequence is TGTGCTAGCAGCTTAGATGCGGGCCAAGGGGGAGAGACCCAGTACTTC. Its translation is CASSLDAGQGGETQYF.

The chain is built from TRBV6-6 and TRBJ1-1; no clear D gene. The CDR3 is 13 residues long. V gave up 6 bases and J gave up 2 bases, with 10 bases separating them. From germline, CDR1 is MNHNY and CDR2 SVGAGI (reference sequence). CDR3 coding DNA: TGTGCCAGCAGGAATGGAGGTAACACTGAAGCTTTCTTT. Translating gives CASRNGGNTEAFF.

This chain links TRBV6-1 with TRBJ1-4; the D gene is possibly TRBD1 (5 bases). The CDR3 is made up of 13 amino acids. The ends were cut back, 7 bases at V and 8 bases at J, with 14 bases in the middle. Germline V gene lookup returns CDR1 MNHNS and CDR2 SASEGT. CDR3 bases: TGTGCCAGCAATTTACAGGTGAACGAAAAACTGTTTTTT. Its translation: CASNLQVNEKLFF.

This clone was recorded once. This chain connects TRBV30 to TRBJ2-7; 14 bases fit TRBD2. The CDR3 has 15 residues. Germline assignment: CDR1 GTSNPN and CDR2 SVGIG (reference sequence). J was trimmed by 4 bases and V by 0 bases; bases with no gene match: 2. The CDR3: CAWSVGLAGVYEQYF. Written as DNA, the CDR3 is TGTGCCTGGAGTGTGGGACTAGCGGGAGTATACGAGCAGTACTTC.

This chain joins TRBV5-4 and TRBJ2-3, with 12 nucleotides matching TRBD1. The germline V gene encodes CDR1 SGHNT and CDR2 YYREEE (reference sequence). J gave up 5 bases and V 0 bases, and 10 bases lay outside the gene matches. The CDR3 runs to 18 residues. The chain's CDR3 is CASSLALTGTGGRDTQYF. CDR3 sequence (DNA): TGTGCCAGCAGCTTGGCTCTTACCGGGACAGGGGGCAGAGATACGCAGTATTTT.

This clone has a handful of counts. The chain is built from TRBV28 and TRBJ2-1; perhaps TRBD1 as D (5 bases). Trimming shortened V by 4 bases and J by 11 bases, and 21 bases separated the two germline ends. The V gene's germline CDR1 is MDHEN and CDR2 SYDVKM. The CDR3 totals 15 residues. The CDR3 coding sequence is TGTGCCAGCAGTTGGAAGGGGTCCCCCCCCCACAAGCAGTTCTTC. Protein: CASSWKGSPPHKQFF.

This clone has just a few counts. The V call is TRBV7-9, the J call TRBJ1-4; D is unresolved. Germline loops: CDR1 SEHNR, CDR2 FQNEAQ (reference sequence). Deletions cut 1 base from V and 8 bases from J, with 11 bases between. This CDR3 region has 14 residues. This CDR3 is CASSLGQYEEKLFF. The CDR3 nucleotides are TGTGCCAGCAGCTTAGGGCAGTATGAAGAAAAACTGTTTTTT.

This clone was counted a few times. This chain links TRBV18 with TRBJ2-7; 9 bases are a match to TRBD1. Germline values: CDR1 KGHSH, CDR2 LQKENI. This CDR3 region has 14 residues. Losses at the gene ends were 1 base for V and 3 bases for J; bases not matched to a gene: 1. CDR3 DNA: TGTGCCAGCTCACCACGGGACAGGGACTACGAGCAGTACTTC. It specifies CASSPRDRDYEQYF.

The genes are TRBV5-6 and TRBJ1-1; possibly TRBD1 for D (6 bases). Germline CDR1 and CDR2: SGHDT and YYEEEE. CDR3 size: 14 residues. The V end lost 5 bases, the J end lost 0 bases, and 11 bases lay between the germline ends. The CDR3 loop is CASRHGQLNTEAFF. In DNA form, the CDR3 reads TGTGCCAGCAGACACGGACAGTTGAACACTGAAGCTTTCTTT.

This chain joins TRBV18 and TRBJ1-2; D perhaps matches TRBD1 (5 bases). The CDR3 consists of 12 residues. Trimming removed 5 bases from V and 4 bases from J, with 8 bases in between. Germline V gene sequence: CDR1 KGHSH, CDR2 LQKENI. CDR3 amino acids: CASSRQTYGYTF. The CDR3 DNA follows: TGTGCCAGCTCAAGACAGACCTATGGCTACACCTTC.

With respect to this clone: Other DNA sequences from this sample encode an identical CDR3 as well. This chain uses TRBV15 with TRBJ2-1, with a possible D match to TRBD1 (6 bases). Per the germline V gene, CDR1 is LNHNV and CDR2 is YYDKDF (reference sequence). The CDR3 consists of 14 residues. Trimming took off 3 bases at V and 8 bases at J, with 14 bases between the two ends. The CDR3 DNA is TGTGCCACCAGCAGTATAGGGGGATCCGATGAGCAGTTCTTC. Its translation: CATSSIGGSDEQFF.

The V and J genes are TRBV9 and TRBJ2-3; 7 positions agree with TRBD2. J lost 1 base, V lost 0 bases, and 2 bases had no gene match. The CDR3 sequence is 15 residues long. Germline V gene lookup returns CDR1 SGDLS and CDR2 YYNGEE. The DNA for the CDR3 is TGTGCCAGCAGCGTAGGGGGAGGGGGCACAGATACGCAGTATTTT. It is translated as CASSVGGGGTDTQYF.

The chain combines TRBV4-1 with TRBJ2-3; possibly TRBD2 for D (6 bases). With 4 bases removed from V and 4 bases from J, the gap between germline ends came to 12 bases. CDR1 MGHRA and CDR2 YSYEKL come from the germline V gene. The CDR3 consists of 14 residues. The chain's CDR3 is CASSLGLPADTQYF. The DNA for the CDR3 is TGCGCCAGCAGCCTTGGACTACCGGCAGATACGCAGTATTTT.

The chain recombines TRBV7-9 with TRBJ1-2, with unresolved D. The CDR3 extends over 12 amino acids. Germline-derived CDR1 and CDR2 are SEHNR and FQNEAQ (reference sequence). V was shortened by 4 bases and J by 4 bases, with 7 bases between the two germline ends. This CDR3 is CASSSEVYGYTF. The CDR3 nucleotides are TGTGCCAGCAGCTCCGAGGTCTATGGCTACACCTTC.

This rearrangement joins TRBV5-1 to TRBJ2-5; D is possibly TRBD2 (6 bases). This CDR3 contains 14 residues. Germline CDR1 reads SGHRS; CDR2 reads YFSETQ. V was shortened by 6 bases and J by 2 bases, with 14 bases between the two germline ends. CDR3: CASTQGGLQETQYF. CDR3 nucleotides: TGCGCCAGCACCCAAGGAGGGCTTCAAGAGACCCAGTACTTC.

The rearrangement links TRBV5-1 to TRBJ2-5, with 9 bases aligning to TRBD2. Per the germline V gene, CDR1 is SGHRS and CDR2 is YFSETQ. J gave up 2 bases and V 4 bases, and 9 bases lay outside the gene matches. This CDR3 spans 16 amino acids. The CDR3 DNA is TGCGCCAGCAGCCCTATGACTAGCGGCTTACAAGAGACCCAGTACTTC. Protein: CASSPMTSGLQETQYF. The full variable domain, rest sourced from reference TRBV5-1 and TRBJ2-5, is KAGVTQTPRYLIKTRGQQVTLSCSPISGHRSVSWYQQTPGQGLQFLFEYFSETQRNKGNFPGRFSGRQFSNSRSEMNVSTLELGDSALYLCASSPMTSGLQETQYFGPGTRLLVL.

The chain carries TRBV18 and TRBJ1-2, with D perhaps matching TRBD1 (5 bases). The CDR3 loop spans 14 amino acids. The germline V gene encodes CDR1 KGHSH and CDR2 LQKENI. V was cut by 2 bases and J by 6 bases, with 13 bases left in between. The chain's CDR3 is CASSPSAEGHGYTF. The DNA for the CDR3 is TGTGCCAGCTCACCATCGGCGGAGGGACATGGCTACACCTTC.

The chain uses TRBV27 and TRBJ1-6; 7 nucleotides line up with TRBD1. CDR3 length: 18 residues. Per the germline V gene, CDR1 is MNHEY and CDR2 is SMNVEV (reference sequence). The V gene end was trimmed by 4 bases and the J gene end by 8 bases; junction bases not matched to a gene: 17. The CDR3 is CASSSPGQFMWRHSPLHF. The DNA of the CDR3 is TGTGCCAGCAGTTCACCGGGACAGTTTATGTGGAGGCATTCACCCCTCCACTTT.

This chain joins TRBV28 and TRBJ2-6; D perhaps matches TRBD1 (6 bases). Per germline, CDR1 MDHEN and CDR2 SYDVKM. Trimming took 6 bases from V and 8 from J, leaving 14 bases between them. CDR3 size: 14 residues. The CDR3: CASRSTGRSNVLTF. CDR3 nucleotides: TGTGCCAGCAGATCGACAGGCCGGTCCAACGTCCTGACTTTC. Full variable domain (remainder filled in from reference TRBV28 and TRBJ2-6): DVKVTQSSRYLVKRTGEKVFLECVQDMDHENMFWYRQDPGLGLRLIYFSYDVKMKEKGDIPEGYSVSREKKERFSLILESASTNQTSMYLCASRSTGRSNVLTFGAGSRLTVL.

The chain carries TRBV30 and TRBJ1-2; D is unresolved. The length of the CDR3 is 12 residues. V was pared by 1 base and J by 7 bases, with 10 bases between. Germline lookup yields CDR1 GTSNPN and CDR2 SVGIG (reference sequence). The CDR3 DNA reads TGTGCCTGGAGTGAACCGGGGTCTGGCTACACCTTC. Protein sequence: CAWSEPGSGYTF.